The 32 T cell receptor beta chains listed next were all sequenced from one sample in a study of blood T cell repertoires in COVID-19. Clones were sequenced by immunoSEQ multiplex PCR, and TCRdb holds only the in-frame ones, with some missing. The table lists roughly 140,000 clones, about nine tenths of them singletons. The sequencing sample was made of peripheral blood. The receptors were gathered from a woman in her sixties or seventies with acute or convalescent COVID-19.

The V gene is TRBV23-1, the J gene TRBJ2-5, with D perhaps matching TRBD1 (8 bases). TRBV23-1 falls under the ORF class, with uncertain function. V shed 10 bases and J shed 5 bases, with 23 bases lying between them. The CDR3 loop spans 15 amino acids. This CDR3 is CAKVKQGGRGETQYF. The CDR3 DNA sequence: TGCGCCAAGGTTAAACAGGGGGGGCGCGGGGAGACCCAGTACTTC.

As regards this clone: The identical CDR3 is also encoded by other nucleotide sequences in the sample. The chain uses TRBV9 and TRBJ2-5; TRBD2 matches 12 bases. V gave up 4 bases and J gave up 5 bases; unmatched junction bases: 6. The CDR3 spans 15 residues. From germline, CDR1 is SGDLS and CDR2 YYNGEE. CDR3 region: CASSLGLAGRETQYF. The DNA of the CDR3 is TGTGCCAGCAGCCTAGGACTAGCGGGGCGGGAGACCCAGTACTTC. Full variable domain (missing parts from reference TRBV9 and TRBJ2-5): DSGVTQTPKHLITATGQRVTLRCSPRSGDLSVYWYQQSLDQGLQFLIQYYNGEERAKGNILERFSAQQFPDLHSELNLSSLELGDSALYFCASSLGLAGRETQYFGPGTRLLVL.

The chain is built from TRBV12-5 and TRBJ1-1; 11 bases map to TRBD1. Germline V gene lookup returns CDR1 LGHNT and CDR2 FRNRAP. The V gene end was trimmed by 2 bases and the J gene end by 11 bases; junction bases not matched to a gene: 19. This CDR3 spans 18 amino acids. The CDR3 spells CASGLLPTGRTGGRGAFF. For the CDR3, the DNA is TGTGCTAGTGGTTTGCTCCCAACAGGGAGGACAGGGGGCAGAGGGGCTTTCTTT.

The DNA for the CDR3 is TGTGCCAGCAGCTTGGCCGGGACTAGCGGGGGTAACACCGGGGAGCTGTTTTTT. Amino acid sequence: CASSLAGTSGGNTGELFF. The chain is built from TRBV5-4 and TRBJ2-2, with 14 positions matching TRBD2. The V gene's germline CDR1 is SGHNT and CDR2 YYREEE (reference sequence). The CDR3 sequence is 18 residues long. The junction had 3 bases not matched to a gene; V was cut back by 0 bases and J by 2 bases.

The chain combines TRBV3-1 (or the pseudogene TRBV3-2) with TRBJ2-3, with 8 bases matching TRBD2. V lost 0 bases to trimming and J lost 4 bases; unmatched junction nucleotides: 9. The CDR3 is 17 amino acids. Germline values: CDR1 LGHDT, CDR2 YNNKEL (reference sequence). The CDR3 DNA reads TGTGCCAGCAGCCAAGAATCCTTAGCGGGGAGGTCAGATACGCAGTATTTT. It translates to CASSQESLAGRSDTQYF.

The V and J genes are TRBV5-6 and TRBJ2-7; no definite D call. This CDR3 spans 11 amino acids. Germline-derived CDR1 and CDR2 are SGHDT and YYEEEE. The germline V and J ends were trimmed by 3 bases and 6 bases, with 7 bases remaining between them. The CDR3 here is CASSYRVEQYF. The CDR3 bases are TGTGCCAGCAGCTATCGGGTCGAGCAGTACTTC.

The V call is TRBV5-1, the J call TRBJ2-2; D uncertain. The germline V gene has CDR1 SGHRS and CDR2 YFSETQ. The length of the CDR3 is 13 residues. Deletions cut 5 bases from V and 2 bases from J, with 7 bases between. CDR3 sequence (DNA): TGCGCCAGCAGGGCCAGTAACACCGGGGAGCTGTTTTTT. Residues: CASRASNTGELFF.

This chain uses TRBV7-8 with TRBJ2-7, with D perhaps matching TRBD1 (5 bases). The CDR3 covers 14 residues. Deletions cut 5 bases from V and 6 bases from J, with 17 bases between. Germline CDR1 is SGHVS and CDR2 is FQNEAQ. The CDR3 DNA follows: TGTGCCAGCAGCGTCTGGCAGGGTAAAGGCGAGCAGTACGTC. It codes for CASSVWQGKGEQYV.

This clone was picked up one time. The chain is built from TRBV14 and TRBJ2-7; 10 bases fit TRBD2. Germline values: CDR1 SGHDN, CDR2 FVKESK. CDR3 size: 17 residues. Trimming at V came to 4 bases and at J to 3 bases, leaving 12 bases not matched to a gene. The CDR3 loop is CASSPNRGSSGGYEQYF. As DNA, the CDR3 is TGTGCCAGCAGCCCGAATCGTGGGTCTAGCGGGGGCTACGAGCAGTACTTC.

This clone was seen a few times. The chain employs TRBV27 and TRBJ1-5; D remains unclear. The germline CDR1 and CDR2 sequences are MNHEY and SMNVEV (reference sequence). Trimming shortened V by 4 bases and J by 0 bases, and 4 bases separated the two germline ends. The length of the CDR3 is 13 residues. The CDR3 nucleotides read TGTGCCAGCAGTTCGTATAGCAATCAGCCCCAGCATTTT. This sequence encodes CASSSYSNQPQHF.

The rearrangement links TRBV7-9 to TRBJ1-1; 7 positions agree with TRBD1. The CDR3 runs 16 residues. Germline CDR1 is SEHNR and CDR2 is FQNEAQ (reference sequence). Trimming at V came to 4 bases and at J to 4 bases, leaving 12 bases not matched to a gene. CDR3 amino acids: CASSSDRVVIFTEAFF. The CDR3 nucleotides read TGTGCCAGCAGCTCCGACAGGGTGGTTATTTTCACTGAAGCTTTCTTT.

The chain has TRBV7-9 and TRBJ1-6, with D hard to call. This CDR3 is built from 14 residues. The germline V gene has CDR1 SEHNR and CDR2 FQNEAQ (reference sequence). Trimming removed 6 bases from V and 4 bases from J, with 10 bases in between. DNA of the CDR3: TGTGCCAGCAGACCCGGAGGGTATAATTCACCCCTCCACTTT. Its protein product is CASRPGGYNSPLHF.

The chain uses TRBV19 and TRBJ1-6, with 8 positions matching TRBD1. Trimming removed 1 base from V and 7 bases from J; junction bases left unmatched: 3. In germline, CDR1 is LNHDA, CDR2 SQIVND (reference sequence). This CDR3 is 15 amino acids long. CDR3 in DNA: TGTGCCAGTAGTATAGTGCAGGGGGCCAATTCACCCCTCCACTTT. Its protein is CASSIVQGANSPLHF.

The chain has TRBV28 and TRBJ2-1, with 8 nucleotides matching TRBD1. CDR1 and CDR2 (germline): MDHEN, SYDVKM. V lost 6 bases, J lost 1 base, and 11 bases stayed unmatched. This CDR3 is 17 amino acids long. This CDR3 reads CASREAGQGGSYNEQFF. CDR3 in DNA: TGTGCCAGCAGGGAGGCAGGACAGGGTGGATCCTACAATGAGCAGTTCTTC.

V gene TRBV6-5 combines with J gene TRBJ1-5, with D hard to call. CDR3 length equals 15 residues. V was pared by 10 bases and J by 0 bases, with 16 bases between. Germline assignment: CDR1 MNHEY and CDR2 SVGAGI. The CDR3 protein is CATRRAEDSNQPQHF. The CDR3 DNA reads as TGTGCCACGCGACGGGCGGAGGATAGCAATCAGCCCCAGCATTTT.

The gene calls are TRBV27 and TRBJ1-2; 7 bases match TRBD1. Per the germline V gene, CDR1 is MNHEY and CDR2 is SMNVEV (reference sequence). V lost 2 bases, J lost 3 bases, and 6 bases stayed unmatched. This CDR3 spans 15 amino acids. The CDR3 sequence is CASSLRGGWDYGYTF. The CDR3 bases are TGTGCCAGCAGTTTAAGAGGGGGCTGGGACTATGGCTACACCTTC.

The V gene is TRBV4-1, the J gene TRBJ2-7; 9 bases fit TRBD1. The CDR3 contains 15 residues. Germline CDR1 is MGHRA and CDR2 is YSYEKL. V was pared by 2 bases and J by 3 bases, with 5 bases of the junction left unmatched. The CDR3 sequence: CASSQPGQGLYEQYF. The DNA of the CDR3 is TGCGCCAGCAGCCAACCGGGACAGGGACTCTACGAGCAGTACTTC.

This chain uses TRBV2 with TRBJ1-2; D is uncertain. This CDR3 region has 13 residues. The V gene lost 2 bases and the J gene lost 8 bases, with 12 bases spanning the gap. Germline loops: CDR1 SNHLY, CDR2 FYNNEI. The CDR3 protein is CASSELKVNGYTF. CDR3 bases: TGTGCCAGCAGTGAACTAAAAGTAAACGGCTACACCTTC. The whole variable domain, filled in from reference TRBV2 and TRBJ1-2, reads EPEVTQTPSHQVTQMGQEVILRCVPISNHLYFYWYRQILGQKVEFLVSFYNNEISEKSEIFDDQFSVERPDGSNFTLKIRSTKLEDSAMYFCASSELKVNGYTFGSGTRLTVV.

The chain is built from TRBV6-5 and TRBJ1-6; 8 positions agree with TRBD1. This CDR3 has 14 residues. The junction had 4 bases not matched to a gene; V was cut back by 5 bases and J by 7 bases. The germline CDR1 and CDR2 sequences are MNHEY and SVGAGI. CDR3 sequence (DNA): TGTGCCAGCAGTCCAGGACAGGGAAATTCACCCCTCCACTTT. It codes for CASSPGQGNSPLHF.

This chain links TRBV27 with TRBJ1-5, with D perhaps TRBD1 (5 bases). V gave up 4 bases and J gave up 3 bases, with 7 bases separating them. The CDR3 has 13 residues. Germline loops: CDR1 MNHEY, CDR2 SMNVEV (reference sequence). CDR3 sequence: CASSYRPNQPQHF. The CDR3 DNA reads TGTGCCAGCAGTTACAGGCCCAATCAGCCCCAGCATTTT.

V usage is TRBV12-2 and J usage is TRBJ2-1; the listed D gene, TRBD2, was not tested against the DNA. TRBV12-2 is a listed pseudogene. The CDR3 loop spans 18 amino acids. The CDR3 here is CASRPGLAGKSCGDEQFF. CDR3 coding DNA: TGTGCAAGTCGCCCCGGGCTAGCGGGTAAAAGTTGTGGAGATGAGCAGTTCTTC.

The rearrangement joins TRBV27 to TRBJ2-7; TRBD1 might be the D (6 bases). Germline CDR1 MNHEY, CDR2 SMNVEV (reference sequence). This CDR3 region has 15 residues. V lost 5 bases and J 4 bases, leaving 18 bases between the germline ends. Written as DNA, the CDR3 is TGTGCCAGCAGTCACGGGACACCCCCTCAGTACGAGCAGTACGTC. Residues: CASSHGTPPQYEQYV.

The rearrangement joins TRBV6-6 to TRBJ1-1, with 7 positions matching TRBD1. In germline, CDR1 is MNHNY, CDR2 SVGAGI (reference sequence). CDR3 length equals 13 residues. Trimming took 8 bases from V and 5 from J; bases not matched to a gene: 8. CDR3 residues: CASQHRGGTEAFF. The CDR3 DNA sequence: TGTGCCAGCCAACACAGGGGTGGGACTGAAGCTTTCTTT.

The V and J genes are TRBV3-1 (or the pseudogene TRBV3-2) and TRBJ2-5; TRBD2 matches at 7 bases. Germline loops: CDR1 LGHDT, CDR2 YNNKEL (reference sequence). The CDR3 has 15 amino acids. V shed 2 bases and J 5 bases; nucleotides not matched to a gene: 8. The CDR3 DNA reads TGTGCCAGCAGCCAACAGGGAAAGCGGGGCGAGACCCAGTACTTC. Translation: CASSQQGKRGETQYF.

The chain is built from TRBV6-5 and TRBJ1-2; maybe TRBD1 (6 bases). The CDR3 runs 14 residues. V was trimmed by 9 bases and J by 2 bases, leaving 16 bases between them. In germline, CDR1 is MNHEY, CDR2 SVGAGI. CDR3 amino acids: CASQSGTSNYGYTF. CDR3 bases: TGTGCCAGTCAGTCCGGGACATCAAACTATGGCTACACCTTC.

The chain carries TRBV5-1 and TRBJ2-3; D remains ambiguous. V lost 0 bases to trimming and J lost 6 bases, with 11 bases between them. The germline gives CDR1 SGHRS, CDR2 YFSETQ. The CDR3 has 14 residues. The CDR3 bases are TGCGCCAGCAGCTTGGTAGTGAGTTCCGATACGCAGTATTTT. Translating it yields CASSLVVSSDTQYF.

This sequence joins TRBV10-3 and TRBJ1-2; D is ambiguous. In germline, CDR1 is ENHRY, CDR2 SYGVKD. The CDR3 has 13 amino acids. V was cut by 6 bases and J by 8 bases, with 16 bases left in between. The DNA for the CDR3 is TGTGCCATCAGAGACCGGGAGCCGGAGGGCTACACCTTC. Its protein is CAIRDREPEGYTF.

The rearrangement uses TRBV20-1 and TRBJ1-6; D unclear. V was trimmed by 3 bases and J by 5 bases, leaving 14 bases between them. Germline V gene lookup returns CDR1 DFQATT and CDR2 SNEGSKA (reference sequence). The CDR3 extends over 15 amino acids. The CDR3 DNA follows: TGCAGTGCTAGTTTTGGACCCGGGAATAATTCACCCCTCCACTTT. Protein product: CSASFGPGNNSPLHF.

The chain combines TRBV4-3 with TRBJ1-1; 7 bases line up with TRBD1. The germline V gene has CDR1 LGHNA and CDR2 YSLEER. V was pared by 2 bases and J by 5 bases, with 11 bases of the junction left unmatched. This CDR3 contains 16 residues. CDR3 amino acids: CASSQYDRADLTEAFF. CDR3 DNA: TGCGCCAGCAGCCAATACGACAGGGCAGATCTGACTGAAGCTTTCTTT.

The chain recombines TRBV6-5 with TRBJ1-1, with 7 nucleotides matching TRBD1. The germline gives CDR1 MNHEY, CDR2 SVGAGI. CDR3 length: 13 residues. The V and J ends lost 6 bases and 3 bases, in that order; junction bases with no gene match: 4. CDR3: CASRIQGYTEAFF. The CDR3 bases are TGTGCCAGCAGAATACAGGGGTACACTGAAGCTTTCTTT.

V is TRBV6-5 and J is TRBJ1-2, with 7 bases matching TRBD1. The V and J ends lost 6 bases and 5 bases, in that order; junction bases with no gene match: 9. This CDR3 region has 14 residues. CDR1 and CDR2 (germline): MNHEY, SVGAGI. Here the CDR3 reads CASRPTGERYGYTF. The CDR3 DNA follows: TGTGCCAGCAGACCCACAGGGGAGAGGTATGGCTACACCTTC.

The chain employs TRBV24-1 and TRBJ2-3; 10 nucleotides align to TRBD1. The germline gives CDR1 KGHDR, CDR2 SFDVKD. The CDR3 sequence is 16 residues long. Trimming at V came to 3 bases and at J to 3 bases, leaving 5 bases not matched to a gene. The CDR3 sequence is CATSDPGQGVTDTQYF. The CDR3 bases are TGTGCCACCAGTGATCCCGGACAGGGGGTTACAGATACGCAGTATTTT.